In its sample, the clone carrying this TCR beta chain was seen many times. This specimen belongs to a study of T-cell reconstitution after alpha-beta-depleted transplantation in children. The CDR3 length is 15 residues. Trimming cost V 5 bases and J 5 bases; bases outside gene matches: 11. Looked up from germline, CDR1 is SGHRS and CDR2 is YFSETQ. During its preparation, the TCRbeta library received unique molecular identifiers. TCRdb independently ran MiXCR on the PCR reads; one entry per CDR3 protein. Here the sample spans some 200,000 distinct CDR3 sequences, 13% to 15% being singletons. V and J are TRBV5-1 and TRBJ2-5; the match to TRBD2 covers 8 bases. The origin of this receptor is a human donor who donated a stem cell graft to a child with acute lymphoblastic leukemia. Sequenced material: PBMCs from the stem cell graft donor, taken from the stem cell graft. The CDR3 DNA follows: TGCGCCAGCAGGAGCGGGAGTAGGCTCGGGGAGACCCAGTACTTC. It yields the protein CASRSGSRLGETQYF.